This T cell receptor beta chain was identified in a study of T cells after yellow fever vaccination. Study-wide results and caveats: Weaker overall was a secondary response that nonetheless peaked faster, on day 5 versus 15. Most clones from primary vaccination were detected again post-booster (just over 95% CD4, about 88% CD8). Only a small proportion of the clonotypes turned up in both the CD4 and the CD8 compartments, likely arising from convergent recombination.

TCRdb analysed the 5' RACE reads with MiXCR anew, one entry per CDR3 protein. The table lists approximately 340,000 distinct CDR3 sequences, 8.5% to 9% of them singletons. About this clonotype: Its matching antigen is unknown.

This CDR3 is 19 amino acids long. Germline V gene lookup returns CDR1 SGHTA and CDR2 FQGTGA. Trimming took 1 base from V and 9 from J; bases not matched to a gene: 19. The sequence derives from a young man who received the YFV17D yellow fever vaccine. The rearrangement joins TRBV7-3 to TRBJ2-1; TRBD1 aligns across 9 bases. This specimen was PBMCs, taken on the day of the first yellow fever vaccination. The CDR3 loop reads CASSLNSPDGTGYGPEQFF. Written as DNA, the CDR3 is TGTGCCAGCAGCTTAAATTCTCCGGACGGGACAGGGTACGGTCCTGAGCAGTTCTTC.